The 16 T cell receptor beta chains reported below all come from one sample, sequenced in a study of Graves' ophthalmopathy and Graves' hyperthyroidism. Amplification of the TCR beta CDR3 regions used RNA transcripts (as template). HTBI primers were used in a first-round RT-PCR, which preceded a second-round multiplex PCR. TCRdb re-called the multiplex PCR reads through MiXCR, storing one row per CDR3 protein. Among 200,000 to 250,000 distinct CDR3 sequences listed, about 22% were seen once. The sample comprised peripheral blood. The source is a woman aged 50 to 65 with Graves' ophthalmopathy.

This clonotype was counted at least ten times. The gene calls are TRBV12-5 and TRBJ1-5; D call uncertain. Germline-derived CDR1 and CDR2 are LGHNT and FRNRAP. The ends were cut back, 1 base at V and 0 bases at J, with 1 base in the middle. This CDR3 comprises 13 residues. The CDR3 DNA sequence: TGTGCTAGTGGTTTGGATAGCAATCAGCCCCAGCATTTT. Translating it yields CASGLDSNQPQHF. The whole variable domain, remainder taken from reference TRBV12-5 and TRBJ1-5, is DARVTQTPRHKVTEMGQEVTMRCQPILGHNTVFWYRQTMMQGLELLAYFRNRAPLDDSGMPKDRFSAEMPDATLATLKIQPSEPRDSAVYFCASGLDSNQPQHFGDGTRLSIL.

Ten or more counts support this clonotype. This chain uses TRBV27 with TRBJ1-1, with TRBD1 as a possible D gene (6 bases). The CDR3 runs 14 residues. V was shortened by 8 bases and J by 1 base, with 14 bases between the two germline ends. Germline V lookup: CDR1 MNHEY, CDR2 SMNVEV (reference sequence). CDR3 residues: CASGGQDRNTEAFF. DNA of the CDR3: TGTGCCAGCGGGGGTCAGGACAGGAACACTGAAGCTTTCTTT.

This clonotype has a count of ten or more. CDR3 in amino acids: CASSQQGQGIPNYGYTF. Written as DNA, the CDR3 is TGCGCCAGCAGCCAACAGGGACAGGGCATCCCTAACTATGGCTACACCTTC. This rearrangement joins TRBV4-1 to TRBJ1-2; 9 bases align to TRBD1. V shed 2 bases and J 0 bases; nucleotides not matched to a gene: 7. CDR3 length: 17 amino acids. Germline-derived CDR1 and CDR2 are MGHRA and YSYEKL.

This sequence joins TRBV30 and TRBJ1-2; perhaps TRBD1 as D (5 bases). The germline V and J ends were trimmed by 5 bases and 1 base, with 8 bases remaining between them. The CDR3 runs 12 residues. CDR1 is GTSNPN and CDR2 is SVGIG in the germline V gene (reference sequence). The CDR3 here is CAWGGINYGYTF. The CDR3, as DNA: TGTGCCTGGGGGGGGATTAACTATGGCTACACCTTC.

This clonotype was picked up many times. The rearrangement uses TRBV11-2 and TRBJ2-5; maybe TRBD1 (5 bases). V lost 5 bases to trimming and J lost 5 bases, with 18 bases between them. Germline V gives CDR1 SGHAT, CDR2 FQNNGV. The CDR3 has 15 amino acids. The CDR3 nucleotides are TGTGCCAGCAGCCAGGGTTCTCATCCTGGGGAGACCCAGTACTTC. Translating gives CASSQGSHPGETQYF.

This clonotype occurred many times. The chain couples TRBV30 to TRBJ1-1; D unclear. The V gene lost 5 bases and the J gene lost 0 bases, with 7 bases spanning the gap. Germline assignment: CDR1 GTSNPN and CDR2 SVGIG (reference sequence). The CDR3 is 12 residues long. CDR3 sequence (DNA): TGTGCCTGGTCCCCGGTGAACACTGAAGCTTTCTTT. Its protein is CAWSPVNTEAFF. Looking up the rest from reference TRBV30 and TRBJ1-1 gives the full variable domain: SQTIHQWPATLVQPVGSPLSLECTVEGTSNPNLYWYRQAAGRGLQLLFYSVGIGQISSEVPQNLSASRPQDRQFILSSKKLLLSDSGFYLCAWSPVNTEAFFGQGTRLTVV.

V usage is TRBV6-1 and J usage is TRBJ2-5; D not resolved. Germline V CDR1 and CDR2: MNHNS, SASEGT. There are 15 residues in the CDR3. V gave up 0 bases and J gave up 2 bases, with 10 bases separating them. The CDR3 DNA follows: TGTGCCAGCAGTGAAGCCGGCAGTCGGCAAGAGACCCAGTACTTC. Protein sequence: CASSEAGSRQETQYF.

This clonotype showed up many times. V gene TRBV28 combines with J gene TRBJ2-5; D is unresolved. This CDR3 contains 11 residues. The V end was cut by 3 bases, the J end by 7 bases, with 6 bases between. CDR1 is MDHEN, CDR2 SYDVKM, per germline. Here the CDR3 reads CASSFSGTQYF. The DNA for the CDR3 is TGTGCCAGCAGTTTTTCAGGGACCCAGTACTTC.

The sample holds many counts of this clonotype. The rearrangement joins TRBV10-3 to TRBJ1-2; possibly TRBD1 for D (5 bases). V was cut by 4 bases and J by 4 bases, with 10 bases left in between. Germline values: CDR1 ENHRY, CDR2 SYGVKD. The CDR3 contains 13 residues. In DNA form, the CDR3 reads TGTGCCATCAGTGTAGACAGATTCTATGGCTACACCTTC. It translates to CAISVDRFYGYTF.

The chain joins TRBV19 to TRBJ1-5; 8 nucleotides agree with TRBD1. The trim removed 4 bases at V and 2 bases at J, leaving 7 bases unmatched. This CDR3 is 16 amino acids long. Looked up from germline, CDR1 is LNHDA and CDR2 is SQIVND (reference sequence). CDR3 coding DNA: TGTGCCAGTAGTAGCGGGACAGGTAGTCGCAATCAGCCCCAGCATTTT. As protein: CASSSGTGSRNQPQHF.

This clonotype was observed many times. The chain is built from TRBV28 and TRBJ1-1, with a tentative D call TRBD1 (5 bases). This CDR3 comprises 15 residues. Trimming shortened V by 2 bases and J by 0 bases, and 10 bases separated the two germline ends. Germline CDR1 is MDHEN and CDR2 is SYDVKM. In DNA form, the CDR3 reads TGTGCCAGCAGTTTACAAACAGGTTTGAACACTGAAGCTTTCTTT. Translating gives CASSLQTGLNTEAFF.

Ten or more counts support this clonotype. The chain carries TRBV20-1 and TRBJ1-6; D call uncertain. The CDR3 totals 14 residues. Germline V CDR1 and CDR2: DFQATT, SNEGSKA (reference sequence). With 5 bases removed from V and 0 bases from J, the gap between germline ends came to 8 bases. CDR3 sequence reads: CSASDPSYNSPLHF. The CDR3 DNA reads TGCAGTGCTTCCGATCCCTCCTATAATTCACCCCTCCACTTT.

This clonotype has at least ten counts. CDR3 nucleotides: TGCGCCAGCAGCTTGGGCGGTGGACCCAATCAGCCCCAGCATTTT. Its translation: CASSLGGGPNQPQHF. The chain carries TRBV5-1 and TRBJ1-5; D unresolved. Per germline, CDR1 SGHRS and CDR2 YFSETQ. This CDR3 has 15 residues. Trimming pared 0 bases from V and 3 bases from J, leaving 10 bases between.

J is TRBJ1-1 and V is TRBV20-1, with 9 bases fitting TRBD1. The CDR3 is 15 residues long. The ends lost 1 base at V and 4 bases at J; junction bases unmatched: 7. From germline, CDR1 is DFQATT and CDR2 SNEGSKA (reference sequence). This CDR3 reads CSARADRGWSTEAFF. CDR3 DNA sequence: TGCAGTGCTAGAGCGGACAGGGGCTGGAGCACTGAAGCTTTCTTT.

Ten or more counts support this clonotype. The V call is TRBV4-1, the J call TRBJ1-6; no definite D call. Germline V gene data show CDR1 as MGHRA and CDR2 as YSYEKL. The CDR3 has 13 amino acids. The germline V and J ends were trimmed by 0 bases and 8 bases, with 5 bases remaining between them. CDR3 sequence: CASSQEEYSPLHF. The CDR3, as DNA: TGCGCCAGCAGCCAAGAAGAGTATTCACCCCTCCACTTT.

In its sample, this clonotype was seen many times. The chain couples TRBV7-9 to TRBJ2-7; weak D call: TRBD2 (6 bases). The CDR3 consists of 13 residues. Germline CDR1 and CDR2: SEHNR and FQNEAQ (reference sequence). V lost 5 bases to trimming and J lost 3 bases, with 11 bases between them. CDR3 DNA sequence: TGTGCCAGCAGCAGTAGCGGATACTACGAGCAGTACTTC. Its translation: CASSSSGYYEQYF.